The sequence of this T cell receptor (beta chain) was determined in a study of blood T cells in healthy people across ages. Primers used in a second PCR of about 7 to 12 cycles were a sample-barcoded 5' primer and a J-beta primer mix. Using its own MiXCR run on the 5' RACE reads, TCRdb lists one record per CDR3 protein. The repertoire holds 1.6 million or so distinct CDR3 sequences, with about 31% as singletons. Aged roughly 6 to 95, donors were systemically healthy Caucasians from Russia. Total RNA amounts of at least 5 micrograms were extracted per sample. Study-level results: Among T cells, TCR beta diversity per million cells dropped roughly linearly as age rose.

Per germline, CDR1 DFQATT and CDR2 SNEGSKA (reference sequence). This CDR3 region has 15 residues. Trimming at V came to 0 bases and at J to 5 bases, leaving 5 bases not matched to a gene. Comments on this clonotype: The antigen is unknown.

Sequenced input: blood. The rearrangement uses TRBV20-1 and TRBJ2-3; TRBD2 agrees at 10 bases. The source of this sequence is a woman in her 30s in good health. The CDR3 region is CSARDWGTSVDTQYF. In nucleotides, the CDR3 is TGCAGTGCTAGAGATTGGGGGACTAGCGTAGATACGCAGTATTTT.